The 28 T cell receptor beta chains below all came from one sample that was sequenced in a study of shared clonotypes between healthy human individuals. Sequenced by immunoSEQ multiplex PCR; TCRdb stores in-frame clones only, minus some. The table records more than 2 million clones, just under 95% of them present only once. CD45RO-negative, CCR7-selected cells formed the naive CD8 fraction, which excluded terminally differentiated effector memory CD45RA+ cells. Sequenced input: naive CD8+ T cells sorted from blood. The source of these receptors is a man between 18 and 29 years old in good health.

The chain has TRBV4-1 and TRBJ1-3; tentatively, D is TRBD1 (5 bases). Deletions cut 3 bases from V and 4 bases from J, with 13 bases between. The CDR3 extends over 15 amino acids. From germline, CDR1 is MGHRA and CDR2 YSYEKL. In nucleotides, the CDR3 is TGCGCCAGCAGCCAGGAAGGACAACTCGGAAACACCATATATTTT. Protein product: CASSQEGQLGNTIYF.

The V call is TRBV10-3, the J call TRBJ2-1, with TRBD1 identical over 7 bases. Trimming at V came to 5 bases and at J to 4 bases, leaving 11 bases not matched to a gene. The CDR3 length is 16 residues. The germline gives CDR1 ENHRY, CDR2 SYGVKD. The CDR3 here is CAISTFQGDRYNEQFF. CDR3 DNA sequence: TGTGCCATCAGTACTTTTCAGGGGGACAGATACAATGAGCAGTTCTTC.

This clone was observed once. The V gene is TRBV16, the J gene TRBJ2-7; TRBD2 matches at 7 bases. CDR1 is KGHSY and CDR2 is FQNENV in the germline V gene. This CDR3 is 16 amino acids long. J was trimmed by 5 bases and V by 2 bases; bases with no gene match: 12. The CDR3 region is CASSQLADVAWDEQYF. Here the CDR3 DNA reads TGTGCCAGCAGCCAACTAGCGGACGTGGCTTGGGACGAGCAGTACTTC.

The chain recombines TRBV9 with TRBJ2-1; 7 bases align to TRBD2. Germline V gene sequence: CDR1 SGDLS, CDR2 YYNGEE. The junction had 5 bases not matched to a gene; V was cut back by 0 bases and J by 8 bases. The CDR3 loop spans 14 amino acids. CDR3 DNA: TGTGCCAGCAGCGTAGGCGGGAGTACGGATGAGCAGTTCTTC. It specifies CASSVGGSTDEQFF.

This chain links TRBV5-6 with TRBJ2-3; D may be TRBD1 or TRBD2 (5 bases each). The CDR3 has 14 amino acids. CDR1 and CDR2 (germline): SGHDT, YYEEEE. V shed 3 bases and J shed 5 bases, with 13 bases lying between them. CDR3 region: CASSWGSGIDTQYF. CDR3 coding DNA: TGTGCCAGCAGCTGGGGGTCAGGGATAGATACGCAGTATTTT.

The V gene is TRBV5-4, the J gene TRBJ2-2, with D possibly matching TRBD2 (5 bases). The CDR3 runs 16 residues. Deletions cut 0 bases from V and 1 base from J, with 10 bases between. The germline gives CDR1 SGHNT, CDR2 YYREEE (reference sequence). CDR3 coding DNA: TGTGCCAGCAGCTTGGATCGTGGGAGGAACACCGGGGAGCTGTTTTTT. Its translation is CASSLDRGRNTGELFF.

This clone was picked up one time. The V call is TRBV11-2, the J call TRBJ2-3, with D unresolved. The CDR3 contains 14 residues. Germline values: CDR1 SGHAT, CDR2 FQNNGV. V lost 2 bases to trimming and J lost 1 base, with 7 bases between them. The CDR3 here is CASSLTLGTDTQYF. CDR3 in DNA: TGTGCCAGCAGCTTAACCCTCGGCACAGATACGCAGTATTTT. The full variable domain, in which reference TRBV11-2 and TRBJ2-3 provide the parts outside the CDR3, is EAGVAQSPRYKIIEKRQSVAFWCNPISGHATLYWYQQILGQGPKLLIQFQNNGVVDDSQLPKDRFSAERLKGVDSTLKIQPAKLEDSAVYLCASSLTLGTDTQYFGPGTRLTVL.

The sample holds one count of this clone. This sequence joins TRBV27 and TRBJ1-6; no definite D call. Trimming took 0 bases from V and 10 from J, leaving 16 bases between them. CDR3 size: 16 residues. The germline gives CDR1 MNHEY, CDR2 SMNVEV (reference sequence). The CDR3 region has the DNA TGTGCCAGCAGTTTATCGGCGCCCGACGTTTTCTCACCCCTCCACTTT. This translates into CASSLSAPDVFSPLHF.

The V gene is TRBV2, the J gene TRBJ1-1, with 8 bases matching TRBD1. This CDR3 region has 15 residues. Germline V gene lookup returns CDR1 SNHLY and CDR2 FYNNEI. The trim removed 2 bases at V and 5 bases at J, leaving 7 bases unmatched. The CDR3 is CASSEPTGVTTEAFF. DNA of the CDR3: TGTGCCAGCAGTGAACCGACAGGGGTTACAACTGAAGCTTTCTTT.

CDR3 bases: TGTGCCAGCAGCCCGGGTCTGGAGCAGCCCCAGCATTTT. Translated, it gives CASSPGLEQPQHF. The chain joins TRBV5-4 to TRBJ1-5, with unresolved D. This CDR3 is 13 amino acids long. Germline CDR1 is SGHNT and CDR2 is YYREEE (reference sequence). Trimming cost V 4 bases and J 7 bases, with 12 bases left between them.

This chain uses TRBV7-6 with TRBJ2-5; 8 bases are shared with TRBD1. The V and J ends lost 1 base and 0 bases, in that order; junction bases with no gene match: 7. The CDR3 covers 17 residues. Germline V CDR1 and CDR2: SGHVS, FNYEAQ. CDR3 region: CASSLGERQGNQETQYF. CDR3 DNA: TGTGCCAGCAGCTTAGGAGAAAGACAGGGGAACCAAGAGACCCAGTACTTC.

The rearrangement joins TRBV27 to TRBJ2-7; TRBD2 agrees at 10 bases. The CDR3 consists of 16 residues. Germline CDR1 and CDR2: MNHEY and SMNVEV (reference sequence). V trimming: 5 bases; J trimming: 3 bases; junction bases outside the gene matches: 10. The CDR3 DNA reads TGTGCCAGCAGTCTCATCCCTAGCGGGAGAATCTACGAGCAGTACTTC. Protein product: CASSLIPSGRIYEQYF.

The chain joins TRBV5-6 to TRBJ2-7; D is perhaps TRBD2 (5 bases). V lost 3 bases to trimming and J lost 3 bases, with 10 bases between them. From germline, CDR1 is SGHDT and CDR2 YYEEEE. This CDR3 is 13 amino acids long. The CDR3 nucleotides are TGTGCCAGCAGCTCTCCTGAGGGCTACGAGCAGTACTTC. This gives the protein CASSSPEGYEQYF.

The chain employs TRBV6-6 and TRBJ2-7; 7 nucleotides align to TRBD1. Trimming cost V 5 bases and J 0 bases; bases outside gene matches: 4. CDR1 MNHNY and CDR2 SVGAGI come from the germline V gene (reference sequence). The CDR3 contains 14 residues. The CDR3 DNA sequence: TGTGCCAGCAGTCTAGGACAGGCCTCCTACGAGCAGTACTTC. The encoded protein is CASSLGQASYEQYF.

The chain uses TRBV15 and TRBJ2-7; weak D call: TRBD2 (5 bases). The V gene lost 0 bases and the J gene lost 5 bases, with 11 bases spanning the gap. CDR3 length: 14 residues. Germline assignment: CDR1 LNHNV and CDR2 YYDKDF (reference sequence). CDR3 in DNA: TGTGCCACCAGCAGAGATTTGACTAATGACGAGCAGTACTTC. Translated: CATSRDLTNDEQYF.

V is TRBV9 and J is TRBJ1-3; D might be TRBD1 (6 bases). V lost 6 bases to trimming and J lost 0 bases, with 13 bases between them. Looked up from germline, CDR1 is SGDLS and CDR2 is YYNGEE. CDR3 length equals 15 residues. CDR3 region: CASTSTGASGNTIYF. In DNA form, the CDR3 reads TGTGCCAGCACCTCCACGGGGGCCTCTGGAAACACCATATATTTT. Full variable domain (missing parts from reference TRBV9 and TRBJ1-3): DSGVTQTPKHLITATGQRVTLRCSPRSGDLSVYWYQQSLDQGLQFLIQYYNGEERAKGNILERFSAQQFPDLHSELNLSSLELGDSALYFCASTSTGASGNTIYFGEGSWLTVV.

The chain links TRBV6-5 to TRBJ2-3; D is possibly TRBD2 (5 bases). The V end was cut by 6 bases, the J end by 2 bases, with 12 bases between. From germline, CDR1 is MNHEY and CDR2 SVGAGI. CDR3 size: 14 residues. CDR3 loop: CASSPSGVTDTQYF. In DNA, the CDR3 is TGTGCCAGCAGCCCCAGCGGCGTCACAGATACGCAGTATTTT.

The chain has TRBV18 and TRBJ1-1, with unresolved D. Germline CDR1 KGHSH, CDR2 LQKENI. Trimming took off 4 bases at V and 4 bases at J, with 7 bases between the two ends. The CDR3 covers 12 residues. CDR3 nucleotide sequence: TGTGCCAGCTCACTCGTAGTCACTGAAGCTTTCTTT. This codes for CASSLVVTEAFF.

This clone was seen only once. At one end the junction does not follow the germline gene, possibly because of a read error. This rearrangement joins TRBV10-2 to TRBJ2-5; TRBD2 is a possible D gene (6 bases). The CDR3 spans 11 residues. The germline V gene encodes CDR1 WSHSY and CDR2 SAAADI. The CDR3 DNA reads as TGCGCCAGCAGTGACGCCGGGGGTAGGAACTTC. This translates into CASSDAGGRNF.

This clone was seen at least ten times. The V and J genes are TRBV27 and TRBJ2-1; 9 nucleotides agree with TRBD2. Trimming removed 4 bases from V and 7 bases from J; junction bases left unmatched: 14. Germline CDR1 is MNHEY and CDR2 is SMNVEV (reference sequence). CDR3 length: 17 amino acids. The CDR3 sequence is CASSSRIAGAGINEQFF. The DNA of the CDR3 is TGTGCCAGCAGTTCACGAATAGCGGGGGCGGGAATAAATGAGCAGTTCTTC.

The chain uses TRBV5-8 and TRBJ2-1, with D unclear. This CDR3 contains 11 residues. V lost 2 bases, J lost 8 bases, and 5 bases lay in between. CDR1 SGHTS and CDR2 YDEGEE come from the germline V gene. CDR3 nucleotide sequence: TGTGCCAGCAGCTTTCCGGATGAGCAGTTCTTC. It translates to CASSFPDEQFF.

In its sample, this clone was seen a few times. The sample carries other DNA sequences with the same CDR3. This chain links TRBV14 with TRBJ1-6; TRBD1 might be the D (5 bases). V was clipped by 1 base and J by 7 bases, with 5 bases between them. The CDR3 has 13 residues. From germline, CDR1 is SGHDN and CDR2 FVKESK. CDR3 DNA: TGTGCCAGCAGCCAAGGGGGGAATTCACCCCTCCACTTT. This translates into CASSQGGNSPLHF.

The CDR3 loop is CASGPGGAASEQYF. In DNA form, the CDR3 reads TGTGCCAGCGGCCCCGGGGGGGCAGCTTCCGAGCAGTACTTC. V is TRBV28 and J is TRBJ2-7; 8 bases are a match to TRBD2. Looked up from germline, CDR1 is MDHEN and CDR2 is SYDVKM. V lost 8 bases, J lost 6 bases, and 12 bases stayed unmatched. CDR3 size: 14 residues.

V usage is TRBV28 and J usage is TRBJ2-7, with 7 positions matching TRBD2. The ends lost 4 bases at V and 7 bases at J; junction bases unmatched: 10. CDR1 is MDHEN and CDR2 is SYDVKM in the germline V gene. The CDR3 is made up of 14 amino acids. Written as DNA, the CDR3 is TGTGCCAGCAGTTCCCTGACTCTAGCGGATGAGCAGTACTTC. Encoded protein: CASSSLTLADEQYF.

This chain connects TRBV7-9 to TRBJ1-4; D possibly corresponds to TRBD1 (5 bases). Trimming took off 6 bases at V and 6 bases at J, with 17 bases between the two ends. CDR1 and CDR2 (germline): SEHNR, FQNEAQ (reference sequence). The CDR3 runs 15 residues. The CDR3 coding sequence is TGTGCCAGCAGTCGCCGGGGGGACGGCGATGAAAAACTGTTTTTT. Its protein product is CASSRRGDGDEKLFF.

The chain combines TRBV7-2 with TRBJ2-7, with D possibly being TRBD2 (6 bases). V lost 5 bases, J lost 6 bases, and 20 bases lay in between. The germline V gene has CDR1 SGHTA and CDR2 FQGNSA. The CDR3 has 15 amino acids. The DNA for the CDR3 is TGTGCCAGCAGCACAGACAGTACCTTGGGGGGCGAGCAGTACTTC. It is translated as CASSTDSTLGGEQYF.

This clone came up once. This chain links TRBV30 with TRBJ1-4; D unclear. CDR1 is GTSNPN and CDR2 is SVGIG in the germline V gene (reference sequence). The CDR3 is 12 amino acids. V was pared by 5 bases and J by 7 bases, with 11 bases between. The CDR3 DNA follows: TGTGCCTGGGGAGGGTCCCTTGAAAAACTGTTTTTT. This translates into CAWGGSLEKLFF.

In the case of this clone: Other DNA sequences from this sample encode an identical CDR3 as well. The rearrangement links TRBV27 to TRBJ2-7; D tentatively fits TRBD1 or TRBD2 (5 bases each). V lost 2 bases and J lost 4, with 9 bases in between. The CDR3 covers 13 residues. Looked up from germline, CDR1 is MNHEY and CDR2 is SMNVEV (reference sequence). CDR3 nucleotide sequence: TGTGCCAGCAGTTTAGGGAGACAGTACGAGCAGTACTTC. Its translation is CASSLGRQYEQYF.